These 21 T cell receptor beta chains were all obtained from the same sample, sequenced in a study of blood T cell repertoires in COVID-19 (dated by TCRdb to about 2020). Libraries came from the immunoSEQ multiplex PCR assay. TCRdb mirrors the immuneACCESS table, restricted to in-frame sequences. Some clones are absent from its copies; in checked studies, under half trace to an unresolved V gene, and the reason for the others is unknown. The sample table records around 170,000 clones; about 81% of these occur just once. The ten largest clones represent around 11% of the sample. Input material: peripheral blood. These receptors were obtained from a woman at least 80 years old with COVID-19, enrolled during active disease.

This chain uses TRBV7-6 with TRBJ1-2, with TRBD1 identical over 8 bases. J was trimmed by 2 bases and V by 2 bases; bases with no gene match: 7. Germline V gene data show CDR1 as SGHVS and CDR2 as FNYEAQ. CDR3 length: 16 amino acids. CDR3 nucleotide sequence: TGTGCCAGCAGCTTAAGTTCCCGGGACAGGAACTATGGCTACACCTTC. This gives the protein CASSLSSRDRNYGYTF.

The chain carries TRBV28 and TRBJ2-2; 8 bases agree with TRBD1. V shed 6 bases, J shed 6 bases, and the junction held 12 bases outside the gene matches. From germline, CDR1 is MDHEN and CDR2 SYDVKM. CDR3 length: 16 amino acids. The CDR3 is CASRPSGGAPPGELFF. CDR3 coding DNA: TGTGCCAGCAGGCCCTCAGGGGGCGCTCCCCCCGGGGAGCTGTTTTTT.

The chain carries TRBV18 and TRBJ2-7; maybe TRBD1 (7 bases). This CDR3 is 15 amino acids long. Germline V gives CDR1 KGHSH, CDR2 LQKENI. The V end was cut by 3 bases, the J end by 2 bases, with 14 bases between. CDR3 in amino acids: CASSPPAGQPYEQYF. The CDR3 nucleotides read TGTGCCAGCTCACCTCCGGCGGGACAGCCCTACGAGCAGTACTTC.

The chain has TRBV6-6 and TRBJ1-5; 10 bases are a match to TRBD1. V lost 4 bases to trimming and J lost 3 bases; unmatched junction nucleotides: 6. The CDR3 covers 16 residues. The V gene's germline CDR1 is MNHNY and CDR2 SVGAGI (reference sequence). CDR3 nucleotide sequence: TGTGCCAGCAGTTCCCCCGGGACAGGGGACAATCAGCCCCAGCATTTT. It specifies CASSSPGTGDNQPQHF.

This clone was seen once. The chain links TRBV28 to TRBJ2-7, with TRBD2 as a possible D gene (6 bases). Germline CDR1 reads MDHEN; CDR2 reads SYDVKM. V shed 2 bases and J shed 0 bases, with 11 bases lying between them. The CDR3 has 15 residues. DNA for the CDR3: TGTGCCAGCAGTTTACGACTAGACGGCTCCTACGAGCAGTACTTC. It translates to CASSLRLDGSYEQYF.

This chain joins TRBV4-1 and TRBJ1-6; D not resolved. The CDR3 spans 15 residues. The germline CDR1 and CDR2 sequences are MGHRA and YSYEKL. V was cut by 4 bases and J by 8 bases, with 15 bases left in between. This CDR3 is CASSLRGFGDSPLHF. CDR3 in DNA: TGCGCCAGCAGCCTCCGAGGGTTTGGGGATTCACCCCTCCACTTT.

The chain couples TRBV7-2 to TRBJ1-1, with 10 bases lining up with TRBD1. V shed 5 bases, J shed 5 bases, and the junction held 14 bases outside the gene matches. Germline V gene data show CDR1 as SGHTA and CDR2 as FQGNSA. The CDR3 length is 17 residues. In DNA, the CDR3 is TGTGCCAGCAGCCGGAGACAGGGGGCGGTGCCTGAGACTGAAGCTTTCTTT. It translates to CASSRRQGAVPETEAFF.

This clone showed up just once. The CDR3 loop reads CASSPTRENTEAFF. The CDR3, as DNA: TGTGCCAGCTCACCTACCAGGGAGAACACTGAAGCTTTCTTT. The genes are TRBV18 and TRBJ1-1; D is possibly TRBD1 (5 bases). This CDR3 is built from 14 residues. Germline assignment: CDR1 KGHSH and CDR2 LQKENI. V gave up 3 bases and J gave up 1 base, with 9 bases separating them. Filled out from reference TRBV18 and TRBJ1-1, the complete variable domain reads NAGVMQNPRHLVRRRGQEARLRCSPMKGHSHVYWYRQLPEEGLKFMVYLQKENIIDESGMPKERFSAEFPKEGPSILRIQQVVRGDSAAYFCASSPTRENTEAFFGQGTRLTVV.

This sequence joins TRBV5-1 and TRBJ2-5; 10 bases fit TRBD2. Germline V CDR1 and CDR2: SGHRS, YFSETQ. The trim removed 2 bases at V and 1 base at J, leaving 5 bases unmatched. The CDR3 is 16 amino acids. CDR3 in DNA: TGCGCCAGCAGCTTCTTTAGCGGGGGGCGCCAAGAGACCCAGTACTTC. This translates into CASSFFSGGRQETQYF.

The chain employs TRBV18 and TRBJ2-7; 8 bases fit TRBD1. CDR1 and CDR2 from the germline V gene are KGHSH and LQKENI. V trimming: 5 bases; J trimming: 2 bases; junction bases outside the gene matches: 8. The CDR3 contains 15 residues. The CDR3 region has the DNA TGTGCCAGCTCATGGACAGGGATCTTTCCCTACGAGCAGTACTTC. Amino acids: CASSWTGIFPYEQYF.

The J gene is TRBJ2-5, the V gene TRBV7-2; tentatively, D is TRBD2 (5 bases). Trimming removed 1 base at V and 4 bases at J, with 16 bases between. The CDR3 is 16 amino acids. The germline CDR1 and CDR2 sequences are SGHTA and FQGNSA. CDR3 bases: TGTGCCAGCAGCTTAGGGAGGCTTGGTTCCACAGAGACCCAGTACTTC. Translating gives CASSLGRLGSTETQYF.

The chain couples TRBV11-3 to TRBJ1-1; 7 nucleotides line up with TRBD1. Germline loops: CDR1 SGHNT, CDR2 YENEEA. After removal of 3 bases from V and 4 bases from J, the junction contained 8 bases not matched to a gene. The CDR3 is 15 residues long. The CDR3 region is CASSFVQGMGTEAFF. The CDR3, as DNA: TGTGCCAGCAGCTTTGTACAGGGGATGGGCACTGAAGCTTTCTTT.

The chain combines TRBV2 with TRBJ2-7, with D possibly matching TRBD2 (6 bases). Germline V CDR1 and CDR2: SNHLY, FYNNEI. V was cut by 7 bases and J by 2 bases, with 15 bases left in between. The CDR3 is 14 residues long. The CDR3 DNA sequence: TGTGCCAGCAATCAGTTAGCGGCAACCTACGAGCAGTACTTC. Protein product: CASNQLAATYEQYF.

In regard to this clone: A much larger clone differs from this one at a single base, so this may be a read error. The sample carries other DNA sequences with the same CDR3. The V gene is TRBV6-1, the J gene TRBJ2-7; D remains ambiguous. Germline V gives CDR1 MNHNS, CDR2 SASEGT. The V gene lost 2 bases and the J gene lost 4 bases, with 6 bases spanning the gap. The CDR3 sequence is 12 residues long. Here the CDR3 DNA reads TGTGCCAGCAGTGAACCCGGTTACGAGCAGTACTTC. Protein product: CASSEPGYEQYF.

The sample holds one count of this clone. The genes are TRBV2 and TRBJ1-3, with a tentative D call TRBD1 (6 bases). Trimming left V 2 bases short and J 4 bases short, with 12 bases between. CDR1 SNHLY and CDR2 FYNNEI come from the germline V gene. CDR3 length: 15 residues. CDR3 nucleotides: TGTGCCAGCAGTGAATTGGCAGGGGCAGGAAACACCATATATTTT. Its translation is CASSELAGAGNTIYF.

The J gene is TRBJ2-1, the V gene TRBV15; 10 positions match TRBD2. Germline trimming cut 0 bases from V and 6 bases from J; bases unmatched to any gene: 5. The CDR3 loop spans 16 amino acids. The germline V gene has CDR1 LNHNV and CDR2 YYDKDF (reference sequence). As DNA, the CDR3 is TGTGCCACCAGCAGAGATCTAGCGGGAGCCAGCAATGAGCAGTTCTTC. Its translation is CATSRDLAGASNEQFF.

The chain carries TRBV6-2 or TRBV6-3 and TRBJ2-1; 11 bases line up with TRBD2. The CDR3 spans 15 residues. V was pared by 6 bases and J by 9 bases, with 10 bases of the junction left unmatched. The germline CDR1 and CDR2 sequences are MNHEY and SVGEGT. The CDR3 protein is CASSQIAGGLGEQFF. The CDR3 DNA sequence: TGTGCCAGCAGCCAGATAGCGGGGGGGCTAGGTGAGCAGTTCTTC.

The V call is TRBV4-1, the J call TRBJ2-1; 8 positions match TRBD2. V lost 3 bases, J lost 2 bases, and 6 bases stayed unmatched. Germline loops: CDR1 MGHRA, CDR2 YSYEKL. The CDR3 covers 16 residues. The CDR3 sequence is CASSQRGSGTYNEQFF. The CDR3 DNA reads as TGCGCCAGCAGCCAGAGGGGTAGCGGGACCTACAATGAGCAGTTCTTC.

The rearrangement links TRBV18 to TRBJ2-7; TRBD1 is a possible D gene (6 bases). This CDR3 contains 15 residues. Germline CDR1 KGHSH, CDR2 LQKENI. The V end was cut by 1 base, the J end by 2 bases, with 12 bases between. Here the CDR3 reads CASSPRQGSAYEQYF. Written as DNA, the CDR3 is TGTGCCAGCTCACCACGTCAGGGGTCAGCCTACGAGCAGTACTTC.

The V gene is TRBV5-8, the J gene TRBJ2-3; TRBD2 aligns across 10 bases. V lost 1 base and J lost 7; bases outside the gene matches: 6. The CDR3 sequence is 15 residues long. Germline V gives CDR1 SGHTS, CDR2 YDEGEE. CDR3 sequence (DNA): TGTGCCAGCAGCTTGCCCCGACTAGCGGGTTATACGCAGTATTTT. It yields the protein CASSLPRLAGYTQYF.

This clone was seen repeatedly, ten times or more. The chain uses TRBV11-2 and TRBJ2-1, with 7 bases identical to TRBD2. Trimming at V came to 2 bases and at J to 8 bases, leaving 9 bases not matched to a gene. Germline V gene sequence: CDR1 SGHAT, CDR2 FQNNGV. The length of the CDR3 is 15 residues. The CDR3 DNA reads TGTGCCAGCAGCTTATTTTTTCCGGGGGGTGATGAGCAGTTCTTC. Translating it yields CASSLFFPGGDEQFF.